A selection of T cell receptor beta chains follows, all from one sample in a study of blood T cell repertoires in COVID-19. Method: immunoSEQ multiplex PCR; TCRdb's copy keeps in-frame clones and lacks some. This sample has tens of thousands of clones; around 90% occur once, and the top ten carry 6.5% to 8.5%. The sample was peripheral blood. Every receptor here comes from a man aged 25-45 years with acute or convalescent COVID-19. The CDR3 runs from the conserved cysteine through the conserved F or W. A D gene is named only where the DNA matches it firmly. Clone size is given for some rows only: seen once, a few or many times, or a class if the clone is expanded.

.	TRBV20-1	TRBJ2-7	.	CSASGDYEQYF	TGCAGTGCTTCAGGGGACTACGAGCAGTACTTC
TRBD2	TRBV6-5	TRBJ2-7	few	CASRTRAGAGYEQYF	TGTGCCAGCAGGACACGGGCGGGAGCGGGGTACGAGCAGTACTTC
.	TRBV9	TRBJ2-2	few	CASSVDAGVGTGELFF	TGTGCCAGCAGCGTAGATGCAGGGGTAGGCACCGGGGAGCTGTTTTTT
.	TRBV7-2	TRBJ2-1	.	CASSFRGNEQFF	TGTGCCAGCAGCTTCAGGGGCAATGAGCAGTTCTTC
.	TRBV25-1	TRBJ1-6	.	CASSVSSYNSPLHF	TGTGCCAGCAGTGTCAGCTCCTATAATTCACCCCTCCACTTT
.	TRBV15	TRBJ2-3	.	CATSRGYRGLRSSTDTQYF	TGTGCCACCAGCAGAGGTTATAGGGGCCTAAGATCTAGCACAGATACGCAGTATTTT
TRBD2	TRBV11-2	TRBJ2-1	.	CASSSGTSGSMYEQFF	TGTGCCAGCAGCTCGGGGACTAGCGGGAGTATGTATGAGCAGTTCTTC
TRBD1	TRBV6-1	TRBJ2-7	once	CASSESVADRGYEQYF	TGTGCCAGCAGTGAAAGTGTGGCCGACAGGGGCTACGAGCAGTACTTC
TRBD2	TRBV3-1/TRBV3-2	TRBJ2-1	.	CASSQEGLAYYNEQFF	TGTGCCAGCAGCCAAGAGGGACTAGCGTACTACAATGAGCAGTTCTTC
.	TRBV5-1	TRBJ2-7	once	CASSLDPRRSGEQYF	TGCGCCAGCAGCTTGGACCCGCGCCGGTCTGGCGAGCAGTACTTC
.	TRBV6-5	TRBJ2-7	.	CAKEETYEQYF	TGTGCCAAGGAGGAAACCTACGAGCAGTACTTC
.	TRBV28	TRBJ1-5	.	CASSLSRSNQPQHF	TGTGCCAGCAGTTTATCCAGAAGCAATCAGCCCCAGCATTTT